The 2 T cell receptor beta chains below were found in one sample sequenced in a study of blood T cell repertoires in COVID-19 (dated by TCRdb to the early 2020s). The library came from the immunoSEQ multiplex PCR assay. Drawn from immuneACCESS, this table holds only the in-frame rearrangements with V and J called that TCRdb kept. Clones are partly lost; checked studies trace under half to an unresolved V gene and leave the rest unexplained. The sample includes about 300,000 clones, with roughly 83% observed a single time. Of the sample, about 1.7% falls within the top ten clones. Sequenced: peripheral blood. The receptors come from a woman between 45 and 65 years old with acute or convalescent COVID-19.

The CDR3 loop is CASRLAGITDTQYF. Here the CDR3 DNA reads TGTGCCAGCAGACTAGCGGGAATCACAGATACGCAGTATTTT. The chain has TRBV11-2 and TRBJ2-3, with 10 nucleotides matching TRBD2. Germline CDR1 is SGHAT and CDR2 is FQNNGV. The CDR3 sequence is 14 residues long. V lost 6 bases, J lost 2 bases, and 2 bases stayed unmatched.

This clone was picked up a small number of times. V and J are TRBV5-8 and TRBJ1-4; 8 bases are a match to TRBD1. The J segment lost 6 bases and the V segment lost 4 bases, leaving 14 bases of the junction unmatched. CDR3 length: 17 amino acids. Germline V gives CDR1 SGHTS, CDR2 YDEGEE. CDR3 DNA: TGTGCCAGCAGCCCATTCACCTTGACAGGGGAGGATGAAAAACTGTTTTTT. It codes for CASSPFTLTGEDEKLFF. The entire variable domain, with the rest obtained from reference TRBV5-8 and TRBJ1-4, is as follows: EAGVTQSPTHLIKTRGQQATLRCSPISGHTSVYWYQQALGLGLQFLLWYDEGEERNRGNFPPRFSGRQFPNYSSELNVNALELEDSALYLCASSPFTLTGEDEKLFFGSGTQLSVL.